This T cell receptor (beta chain) was found in a study of cytomegalovirus exposure and HLA in healthy donors. Primers for the PCR totalled 60 Vbeta and 13 Jbeta. Using immunoSEQ multiplex PCR, the repertoire was profiled, and TCRdb retains in-frame clones only, with some absent. The sample comprises more than 80,000 clones, roughly 79% of which are singletons, and 2.5% to 3.5% rests with the top ten. Germline V gives CDR1 SGDLS, CDR2 YYNGEE. This CDR3 is 15 amino acids long. Trimming took 4 bases from V and 4 from J; bases not matched to a gene: 8. This clone was detected only once. The clonotype comes from a female donor in good health and CMV-seropositive. The source material was PBMCs. The genes are TRBV9 and TRBJ2-7, with 10 bases lining up with TRBD2. This CDR3 is CASSPRTSGTYEQYF. The CDR3 nucleotides read TGTGCCAGCAGCCCCCGGACTAGCGGTACATACGAGCAGTACTTC.